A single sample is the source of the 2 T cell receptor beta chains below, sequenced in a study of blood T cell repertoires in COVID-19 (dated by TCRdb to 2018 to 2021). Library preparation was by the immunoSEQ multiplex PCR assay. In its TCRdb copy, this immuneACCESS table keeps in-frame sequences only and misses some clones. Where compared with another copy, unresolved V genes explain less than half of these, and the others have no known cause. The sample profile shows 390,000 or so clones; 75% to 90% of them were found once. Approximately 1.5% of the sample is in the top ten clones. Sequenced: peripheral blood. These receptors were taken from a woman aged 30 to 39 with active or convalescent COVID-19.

DNA for the CDR3: TGTGCCAGCAGCTTAGTGGAGGGCAATGAGCAGTTCTTC. Translating it yields CASSLVEGNEQFF. The rearrangement joins TRBV7-2 to TRBJ2-1, with a weak D call TRBD2 (6 bases). Trimming took 1 base from V and 6 from J, leaving 7 bases between them. The CDR3 has 13 amino acids. Germline lookup yields CDR1 SGHTA and CDR2 FQGNSA.

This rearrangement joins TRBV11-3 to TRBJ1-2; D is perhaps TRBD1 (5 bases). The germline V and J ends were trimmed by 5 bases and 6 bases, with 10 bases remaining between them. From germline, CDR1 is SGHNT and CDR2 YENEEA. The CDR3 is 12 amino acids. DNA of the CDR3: TGTGCCAGCAGCGACGCAGGGAATGGCTACACCTTC. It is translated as CASSDAGNGYTF.